Following are 12 T cell receptor beta chains from one sample sequenced in a study of blood T cell repertoires in COVID-19. Only in-frame clones appear in the TCRdb table, and some are missing; sequencing was by immunoSEQ multiplex PCR. The sample has 200,000 to 300,000 clones, approximately 89% seen once; the top ten hold about 6.7%. The specimen sequenced was peripheral blood. These receptors all stem from a woman in her twenties or thirties with COVID-19, enrolled during active disease.

The rearrangement links TRBV4-2 to TRBJ2-5; 15 nucleotides match TRBD2. Losses at the gene ends were 6 bases for V and 1 base for J; bases not matched to a gene: 6. The length of the CDR3 is 17 residues. Per germline, CDR1 LGHNA and CDR2 YNFKEQ. For the CDR3, the DNA is TGTGCCAGCAGTCCCGGACTAGCGGGGGGGCTCCAAGAGACCCAGTACTTC. Translation gives CASSPGLAGGLQETQYF.

This clone has a single count. The chain uses TRBV4-3 and TRBJ1-2; D call uncertain. Germline CDR1 reads LGHNA; CDR2 reads YSLEER. The CDR3 is made up of 15 amino acids. V was pared by 0 bases and J by 4 bases, with 12 bases between. DNA for the CDR3: TGCGCCAGCAGCCAAGATGGGCGGGCTATCTATGGCTACACCTTC. Its protein product is CASSQDGRAIYGYTF.

The chain is built from TRBV6-6 and TRBJ1-3; D call uncertain. The CDR3 spans 15 residues. Per germline, CDR1 MNHNY and CDR2 SVGAGI (reference sequence). With 5 bases removed from V and 4 bases from J, the gap between germline ends came to 15 bases. The CDR3 spells CASSREMGPGNTIYF. CDR3 bases: TGTGCCAGCAGTCGGGAAATGGGCCCCGGAAACACCATATATTTT.

This chain links TRBV6-1 with TRBJ1-6; 7 nucleotides align to TRBD1. CDR1 is MNHNS and CDR2 is SASEGT in the germline V gene. The trim removed 5 bases at V and 10 bases at J, leaving 11 bases unmatched. The CDR3 totals 15 residues. The CDR3 coding sequence is TGTGCCAGCAGTAAAACCCTATCAGGGGGATCACCCCTCCACTTT. This translates into CASSKTLSGGSPLHF.

The CDR3 sequence is CASSPWTSGHLELFF. Here the CDR3 DNA reads TGCGCCAGCAGCCCCTGGACTAGCGGACACCTTGAGCTGTTTTTT. The chain is built from TRBV5-1 and TRBJ2-2; TRBD2 agrees at 10 bases. Germline-derived CDR1 and CDR2 are SGHRS and YFSETQ. With V trimmed by 4 bases and J by 11 bases, 11 bases remained unmatched. This CDR3 has 15 residues.

The chain is built from TRBV25-1 and TRBJ1-2; 7 bases line up with TRBD1. Trimming took 3 bases from V and 2 from J; bases not matched to a gene: 9. The germline V gene has CDR1 MGHDK and CDR2 SYGVNS. This CDR3 is built from 16 residues. DNA of the CDR3: TGTGCCAGCAGTGATGGGGCAGGGGGTAACAACTATGGCTACACCTTC. As protein: CASSDGAGGNNYGYTF.

The gene calls are TRBV15 and TRBJ2-3; 10 nucleotides line up with TRBD2. The CDR3 loop spans 17 amino acids. The V gene end was trimmed by 0 bases and the J gene end by 2 bases; junction bases not matched to a gene: 5. The germline V gene has CDR1 LNHNV and CDR2 YYDKDF (reference sequence). For the CDR3, the DNA is TGTGCCACCAGCAGAGATCCTAGCGGGGGAAACACAGATACGCAGTATTTT. This encodes CATSRDPSGGNTDTQYF.

V usage is TRBV12-3 or TRBV12-4 and J usage is TRBJ2-7; tentative D call: TRBD2 (6 bases). V gave up 6 bases and J gave up 4 bases, with 10 bases separating them. The CDR3 runs to 12 residues. Here the CDR3 reads CASSSRGYEQYV. CDR3 nucleotide sequence: TGTGCCAGCAGCTCCCGGGGGTACGAGCAGTACGTC.

The gene calls are TRBV27 and TRBJ2-1; possibly TRBD2 for D (6 bases). The CDR3 has 13 amino acids. Trimming took 4 bases from V and 6 from J, leaving 10 bases between them. The germline CDR1 and CDR2 sequences are MNHEY and SMNVEV (reference sequence). CDR3 loop: CASSSHGGNEQFF. The CDR3 region has the DNA TGTGCCAGCAGTTCACACGGGGGCAATGAGCAGTTCTTC.

The genes are TRBV30 and TRBJ1-5; D might be TRBD1 (6 bases). Trimming removed 0 bases at V and 4 bases at J, with 13 bases between. CDR3 length equals 15 residues. Germline-derived CDR1 and CDR2 are GTSNPN and SVGIG (reference sequence). The CDR3 DNA reads TGTGCCTGGAGTGTACTAGGGCAGGGGAATCAGCCCCAGCATTTT. Protein: CAWSVLGQGNQPQHF.

This sequence joins TRBV7-6 and TRBJ2-3; 8 bases fit TRBD1. CDR1 and CDR2 from the germline V gene are SGHVS and FNYEAQ. V dropped 3 bases and J dropped 4; count of bases not matched to a gene: 6. The CDR3 consists of 15 residues. CDR3 amino acids: CASSFSGGLADTQYF. The CDR3 DNA reads as TGTGCCAGCAGCTTTTCAGGGGGCTTGGCAGATACGCAGTATTTT.

The gene calls are TRBV11-2 and TRBJ1-1; tentatively, D is TRBD1 (5 bases). The V end was cut by 1 base, the J end by 4 bases, with 10 bases between. This CDR3 contains 14 residues. Germline-derived CDR1 and CDR2 are SGHAT and FQNNGV. CDR3 nucleotides: TGTGCCAGCAGCTTAGGGGGCCTCGGCACTGAAGCTTTCTTT. Its translation: CASSLGGLGTEAFF.